This T cell receptor beta chain was captured by sequencing in a study of breast tumors, draining lymph nodes, adjacent tissues. Study conclusions and caveats: Compared with basal-like, luminal-like tumors shared significantly more repertoire with nontumor tissue. Data fit most tumor T cells coming from lymph node, expanding in tumor. Compared with lymph nodes, tumors were less diverse; compared with nontumor tissue, more. Tumor T cell lymph node origin was a supported hypothesis, not proven.

From the multiplex PCR reads, TCRdb called clonotypes with MiXCR, one entry per CDR3 protein. This table has more than 250,000 distinct CDR3 sequences, under 35% appearing once. This clonotype was counted ten times or more. As yet, its antigen is unknown. The J segment lost 2 bases and the V segment lost 8 bases, leaving 5 bases of the junction unmatched. The germline gives CDR1 SNHLY, CDR2 FYNNEI. This CDR3 contains 15 residues. The lymph nodes were axillary draining lymph nodes from breast cancer patients. Sequencing was done on a sample of axillary lymph node tissue. The chain combines TRBV2 with TRBJ2-5; 13 bases are a match to TRBD2. The TCR comes from a female donor with breast cancer. Some clones in this sample may be carry-over from other donors' samples. The CDR3 loop is CASGTSGTSQETQYF. The CDR3 DNA is TGTGCCAGCGGGACTAGCGGGACCTCACAAGAGACCCAGTACTTC.